The rows below give T cell receptor beta chains drawn from one sample of a study of blood T cell repertoires in COVID-19. Method: immunoSEQ multiplex PCR; TCRdb's copy keeps in-frame clones and lacks some. The profile covers 350,000 to 450,000 clones, with roughly 92% appearing a single time and about 0.9% taken by the ten largest. The sequencing sample was made of PBMCs or T cells enriched from blood (not recorded which). The source is a woman in her 40s who had been exposed to COVID-19. Each CDR3 is given with its conserved first and last residue. Each record gives: V gene, J gene, D gene, clone size, CDR3 protein, CDR3 DNA. D genes are given only for firm matches. Rows give clone size only sometimes, using once, few, many, or a class for an expanded clone.

TRBV2	TRBJ1-2	-	-	CASKSFAGGYTF	TGTGCCAGCAAATCCTTCGCGGGTGGCTACACCTTC
TRBV27	TRBJ1-2	TRBD1	-	CASRPGQGSCTF	TGTGCCAGCAGACCGGGACAGGGGAGTTGCACCTTC
TRBV4-2	TRBJ1-5	-	-	CASSQQGQNQPQHF	TGTGCCAGCAGCCAGCAGGGTCAGAACCAGCCCCAGCATTTT
TRBV9	TRBJ1-1	-	-	CASSVTGQNTEAFF	TGTGCCAGCAGCGTAACAGGGCAGAACACTGAAGCTTTCTTT
TRBV15	TRBJ2-2	TRBD2	-	CATSREAGATGELFF	TGTGCCACCAGCAGAGAGGCGGGAGCGACCGGGGAGCTGTTTTTT
TRBV2	TRBJ2-1	TRBD2	-	CASVLAGGPYEQFF	TGTGCCAGCGTACTAGCGGGGGGGCCCTATGAGCAGTTCTTC
TRBV6-4	TRBJ2-2	-	once	CASSPSGTGELFF	TGTGCCAGCAGTCCCTCAGGTACCGGGGAGCTGTTTTTT
TRBV6-6	TRBJ1-5	TRBD1	many	CASSPLDRGLDQPQHF	TGTGCCAGCAGCCCATTGGACAGGGGGCTCGATCAGCCCCAGCATTTT
TRBV7-9	TRBJ2-3	-	few	CASSPQGLGTDTQYF	TGTGCCAGCAGCCCTCAGGGGTTGGGCACAGATACGCAGTATTTT
TRBV5-4	TRBJ1-6	TRBD1	-	CASSFSGQGDSPLHF	TGTGCCAGCAGCTTTTCGGGACAGGGGGATTCACCCCTCCACTTT
TRBV29-1	TRBJ2-7	-	-	CSVETVTYEQYF	TGCAGCGTTGAGACAGTAACCTACGAGCAGTACTTC
TRBV30	TRBJ1-3	-	once	CAWTWGGSGNTIYF	TGTGCCTGGACCTGGGGGGGATCAGGAAACACCATATATTTT
TRBV18	TRBJ2-3	TRBD1	-	CASSPTTGVSADTQYF	TGTGCCAGCTCACCAACGACAGGGGTTAGCGCAGATACGCAGTATTTT
TRBV5-1	TRBJ2-7	-	-	CASSYFVGGVRNF	TGCGCCAGCAGCTACTTCGTCGGCGGGGTCCGAAACTTC